The 5 T cell receptor beta chains below come from one sample, sequenced in a study of cytomegalovirus exposure and HLA in healthy donors. Vbeta (60) and Jbeta (13) primers were used in the PCR. Only in-frame clones appear in the TCRdb table, and some are missing; sequencing was by immunoSEQ multiplex PCR. The table has over 120,000 clones, roughly 80% seen once. Sequenced input: PBMCs. The receptors were sampled from a woman in her twenties or thirties in good health and CMV-seronegative.

This clone was observed a few times. V and J are TRBV4-3 and TRBJ1-4; 7 positions match TRBD1. The V gene end was trimmed by 0 bases and the J gene end by 4 bases; junction bases not matched to a gene: 5. CDR1 and CDR2 from the germline V gene are LGHNA and YSLEER. The CDR3 covers 16 residues. The CDR3 loop reads CASSQEPGTVNEKLFF. CDR3 DNA: TGCGCCAGCAGCCAAGAGCCCGGGACAGTTAATGAAAAACTGTTTTTT.

This clone was counted between two and nine times. The chain links TRBV13 to TRBJ2-7; 7 positions match TRBD2. Germline CDR1 PRHDT, CDR2 FYEKMQ (reference sequence). This CDR3 comprises 14 residues. The junction had 4 bases not matched to a gene; V was cut back by 3 bases and J by 2 bases. Written as DNA, the CDR3 is TGTGCCAGCAGCTTGGCTAGCGGTACCTACGAGCAGTACTTC. Translated, it gives CASSLASGTYEQYF.

The chain is built from TRBV7-3 and TRBJ2-3; the match to TRBD2 covers 7 bases. The trim removed 6 bases at V and 2 bases at J, leaving 8 bases unmatched. The CDR3 loop spans 15 amino acids. Germline CDR1 is SGHTA and CDR2 is FQGTGA. The CDR3 nucleotides read TGTGCCAGCAGATTGCGGGGGAGCGACACAGATACGCAGTATTTT. Translating gives CASRLRGSDTDTQYF.

This clone was observed a few times. V gene TRBV2 combines with J gene TRBJ1-1; D remains ambiguous. The CDR3 consists of 13 residues. Germline V gene sequence: CDR1 SNHLY, CDR2 FYNNEI. Trimming removed 4 bases from V and 3 bases from J, with 9 bases in between. The chain's CDR3 is CASSGLADTEAFF. DNA of the CDR3: TGTGCCAGCAGTGGGCTAGCGGACACTGAAGCTTTCTTT.

This clone came up once. The rearrangement links TRBV23-1 to TRBJ2-7; 15 nucleotides line up with TRBD2. TRBV23-1 is an open reading frame, and its role is uncertain. With V trimmed by 4 bases and J by 2 bases, 9 bases remained unmatched. CDR3 length: 18 residues. The CDR3 here is CASSRSGLAGGGAYEQYF. DNA of the CDR3: TGCGCCAGCAGTCGATCGGGACTAGCGGGAGGTGGGGCCTACGAGCAGTACTTC.